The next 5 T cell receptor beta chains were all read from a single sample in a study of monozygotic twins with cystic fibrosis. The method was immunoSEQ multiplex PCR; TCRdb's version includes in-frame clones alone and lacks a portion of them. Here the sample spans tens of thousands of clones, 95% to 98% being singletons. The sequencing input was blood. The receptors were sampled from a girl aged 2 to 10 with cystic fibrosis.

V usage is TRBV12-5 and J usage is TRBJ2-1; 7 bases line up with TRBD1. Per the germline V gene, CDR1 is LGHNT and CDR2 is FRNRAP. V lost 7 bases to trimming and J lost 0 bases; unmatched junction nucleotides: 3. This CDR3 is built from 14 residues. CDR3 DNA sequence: TGTGCTAGTGCACAGGGGAGCTCCTACAATGAGCAGTTCTTC. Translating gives CASAQGSSYNEQFF.

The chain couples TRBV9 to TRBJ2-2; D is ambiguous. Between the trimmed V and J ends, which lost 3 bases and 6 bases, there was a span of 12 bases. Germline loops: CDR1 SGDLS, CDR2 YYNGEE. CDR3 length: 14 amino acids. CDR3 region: CASSASTTPGELFF. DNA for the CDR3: TGTGCCAGCAGCGCCTCGACCACCCCCGGGGAGCTGTTTTTT.

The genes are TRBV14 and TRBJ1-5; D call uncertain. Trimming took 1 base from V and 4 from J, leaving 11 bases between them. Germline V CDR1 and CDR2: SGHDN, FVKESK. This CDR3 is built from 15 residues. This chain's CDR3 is CASSQGPGVNQPQHF. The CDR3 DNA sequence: TGTGCCAGCAGCCAAGGCCCAGGAGTGAATCAGCCCCAGCATTTT.

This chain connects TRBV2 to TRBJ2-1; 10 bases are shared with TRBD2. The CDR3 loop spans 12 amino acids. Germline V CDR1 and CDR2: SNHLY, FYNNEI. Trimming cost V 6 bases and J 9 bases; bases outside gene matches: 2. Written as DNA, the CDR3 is TGTGCCAGCAGACTAGCGGGAATTGAGCAGTTCTTC. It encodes CASRLAGIEQFF.

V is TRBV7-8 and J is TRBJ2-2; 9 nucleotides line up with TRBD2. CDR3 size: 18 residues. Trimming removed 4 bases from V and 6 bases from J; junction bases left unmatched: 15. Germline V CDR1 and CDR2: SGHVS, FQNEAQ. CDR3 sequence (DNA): TGTGCCAGCAGCTCATCTTGGGGTAGCGGGAGTTATTCCGGGGAGCTGTTTTTT. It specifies CASSSSWGSGSYSGELFF.